The present T cell receptor beta chain was sequenced within a study of T cells in Graves' hyperthyroidism and ophthalmopathy. General study points: In validation, the model predicted ophthalmopathy. These predictions came a median about 6.2 months before onset.

Germline V gene sequence: CDR1 SGHVS, CDR2 FNYEAQ. The V gene lost 10 bases and the J gene lost 9 bases, with 19 bases spanning the gap. The CDR3 totals 13 residues. TCR beta CDR3 regions were amplified from RNA transcripts. First-round RT-PCR with HTBI primers amplified the TCR CDR3 region. From the multiplex PCR reads, TCRdb called clonotypes with MiXCR, one entry per CDR3 protein. Of fewer than 450,000 distinct CDR3 sequences listed, approximately 18% were seen once; the top ten hold 35% to 50%. At least ten counts were recorded for this clonotype. The antigen is unknown. Enrolled ophthalmopathy patients presented with a Clinical Activity Score of at least 3, a NOSPECS grade of at least 4, and disease duration under 3 months. Exclusion followed for patients with uncontrolled infection, other autoimmune disease, pregnancy or lactation.

The chain recombines TRBV7-6 with TRBJ2-1; the D gene is possibly TRBD1 (6 bases). Sequences were obtained from blood. The TCR sequence derives from a man between 18 and 29 years old with Graves' ophthalmopathy. CDR3 sequence: CATEETGGGEQFF. The CDR3 coding sequence is TGTGCCACTGAAGAGACAGGCGGTGGTGAGCAGTTCTTC.